This is a list of T cell receptor beta chains from one sample in a study of CD4+ T cells in melanoma. Clones were sequenced by immunoSEQ multiplex PCR, and TCRdb holds only the in-frame ones, with some missing. The table records over 100,000 clones, about 90% of them present only once. Sequencing was performed on peripheral blood. These receptors were collected from a human donor with melanoma. Each CDR3 is given with its conserved first and last residue. D genes are given only for firm matches. Not every row has a clone size; where given, it reads once, few, many or a size class.

V gene	J gene	D gene	clone size	CDR3 DNA	CDR3 protein
TRBV7-8	TRBJ2-5	.	.	TGTGCCAGCAGCTTATCGTGGAGGCCGTTGGAGACCCAGTACTTC	CASSLSWRPLETQYF
TRBV7-9	TRBJ2-7	TRBD1	.	TGTGCCAGCAGCTCCCAGGGGGCCAGGTATACATACGAGCAGTACTTC	CASSSQGARYTYEQYF
TRBV9	TRBJ2-1	.	.	TGTGCCAGCAGCGTGGGTCGCTACAATGAGCAGTTCTTC	CASSVGRYNEQFF
TRBV30	TRBJ1-5	.	.	TGTGCCTGGAGTGTGTCCCCGTGGATGCAGCCCCAGCATTTT	CAWSVSPWMQPQHF
TRBV7-2	TRBJ2-7	TRBD1	.	TGTGCCAGCAGCTTATATACAGGGGGGACCTACGAGCAGTACTTC	CASSLYTGGTYEQYF
TRBV9	TRBJ1-6	TRBD1	.	TGTGCCAGCAGTCCCCCGGGACAGGGAAATTCACCCCTCCACTTT	CASSPPGQGNSPLHF
TRBV4-1	TRBJ2-3	.	.	TGCGCCAGCAGCCAAGACCAACGAGTACCGCAGTATTTT	CASSQDQRVPQYF
TRBV6-5	TRBJ2-7	TRBD2	.	TGTGCCAGCAGTTCCCGACTAGCGGGCTCCTACCAGCAGTACTTC	CASSSRLAGSYQQYF
TRBV7-2	TRBJ2-7	TRBD1	.	TGTGCCAGCAGCTTTGGGCCAAACAGGGGGCCCAGCTACGAGCAGTACTTC	CASSFGPNRGPSYEQYF
TRBV19	TRBJ2-7	.	.	TGTGCCAGTAGTGTCCGGGGTCTCTCCTACGAGCAGTACTTC	CASSVRGLSYEQYF
TRBV18	TRBJ2-7	.	.	TGTGCCAGCTCACCCGCCAGGGGCGAGCAGTACTTC	CASSPARGEQYF
TRBV9	TRBJ2-5	TRBD2	.	TGTGCCAGCAGCGTTCTCATGGAAGCGGGGGATAAAGAGACCCAGTACTTC	CASSVLMEAGDKETQYF
TRBV7-2	TRBJ2-6	.	.	TGTGCCAGCAGCCCCGGGGGTCCTGGGGCCAACGTCCTGACTTTC	CASSPGGPGANVLTF
TRBV28	TRBJ2-7	.	.	TGTGCCAGCAGTCTTCTAACGCCCTGGAGTCCTAGTCGCGAGCAGTACTTC	CASSLLTPWSPSREQYF
TRBV5-4	TRBJ1-1	.	.	TGTGCCAGCAGCTTGGTCCCCGACACTGAAGCCTTCTTT	CASSLVPDTEAFF
TRBV9	TRBJ1-1	.	.	TGTGCCAGCAGCGTTTCAGGGATGAACACTGAAGCTTTCTTT	CASSVSGMNTEAFF
TRBV5-1	TRBJ2-3	TRBD2	once	TGCGCCAGCAGCTTGGGTATAGCTAGCGGGGGAAGCACAGATACGCAGTATTTT	CASSLGIASGGSTDTQYF
TRBV2	TRBJ2-5	.	.	TGTGCCAGCAGACGGGAGACCCAGTACTTC	CASRRETQYF
TRBV6-5	TRBJ1-6	.	.	TGTGCCAGCAGTTATAACTTTTCACCCCTCCACTTT	CASSYNFSPLHF
TRBV11-2	TRBJ2-7	.	.	TGTGCCAGCAGCCGCGACCGTACCACCTACGAGCAGTACTTC	CASSRDRTTYEQYF
TRBV5-1	TRBJ1-1	.	.	TGCGCCAGCAGCTTAGAGCTCAGTTACACTGAAGCTTTCTTT	CASSLELSYTEAFF
TRBV5-5	TRBJ2-5	.	once	TGTGCCAGCAGTTCCCGGACGGCCGAAGAGACCCAGTACTTC	CASSSRTAEETQYF
TRBV18	TRBJ2-2	TRBD2	.	TGTGCCAGCTCCACGACTAGCGGGGCGGTCTCCACCGGGGAGCTGTTTTTT	CASSTTSGAVSTGELFF
TRBV5-1	TRBJ2-5	TRBD2	.	TGCGCCAGCGGCAGATTAGCGGGGAGCCAAGAGACCCAGTACTTC	CASGRLAGSQETQYF
TRBV5-3	TRBJ1-5	.	once	TGTGCCAGAAGCTTGGTCAGGAGACTTAATAGCAATCAGCCCCAGCATTTT	CARSLVRRLNSNQPQHF
TRBV5-7	TRBJ2-6	.	.	TGTGCCAGCAGCCCAAGGGGGATCTCTGGGGCCAACGTCCTGACTTTC	CASSPRGISGANVLTF
TRBV5-1	TRBJ2-5	TRBD2	.	TGCGCCAGCAGCCCCGGGGGGGCCGAGGAGACCCAGTACTTC	CASSPGGAEETQYF
TRBV5-1	TRBJ1-6	.	.	TGCGCCAGCAGCAGTGGAGGTCCTACCCACTCACCCCTCCACTTT	CASSSGGPTHSPLHF
TRBV7-9	TRBJ1-2	.	.	TGTGCCAGCAGCTTAGAGAGCTATGGCTACACCTTC	CASSLESYGYTF
TRBV19	TRBJ2-7	.	.	TGTGCCAGTAGTCCCTCACAGACGGGGGAGCAGTACTTC	CASSPSQTGEQYF
TRBV7-2	TRBJ2-3	.	.	TGTGCCAGCAGCTTTACCAGGGTCACAGATACGCAGTATTTT	CASSFTRVTDTQYF
TRBV30	TRBJ1-3	.	.	TGTGCCTGGAGTGTACAACTGGGAAACACCATATATTTT	CAWSVQLGNTIYF
TRBV4-1	TRBJ2-1	TRBD2	.	TGCGCCAGCAGCCAAGGCGGGAGTTACAATGAGCAGTTCTTC	CASSQGGSYNEQFF
TRBV7-9	TRBJ2-1	TRBD2	.	TGTGCCAGCAGCTCTAAGACTAGCGGGGGGGCGAATGAGCAGTTCTTC	CASSSKTSGGANEQFF
TRBV29-1	TRBJ2-1	.	.	TGCAGCACCCCGGGATATAGCTCCTACAATGAGCAGTTCTTC	CSTPGYSSYNEQFF
TRBV6-5	TRBJ1-5	.	.	TGTGCCAGCAGGGCTGGGGGGGGGATCAATCAGCCCCAGCATTTT	CASRAGGGINQPQHF
TRBV6-5	TRBJ2-7	.	.	TGTGCCAGCAGTTACTCCCGGCAAACCTACGAGCAGTACTTC	CASSYSRQTYEQYF
TRBV6-6	TRBJ2-3	TRBD1	.	TGTGCCAGCAGGACAGGGACAGGGGGCACAGATACGCAGTATTTT	CASRTGTGGTDTQYF
TRBV6-1	TRBJ2-1	.	.	TGTGCCAGCAGTGAACGGGGTGAGCAGTTCTTC	CASSERGEQFF
TRBV28	TRBJ1-5	.	.	TGTGCCAGCTGGAGACAGACCGGCAATCAGCCCCAGCATTTT	CASWRQTGNQPQHF
TRBV7-9	TRBJ2-5	.	.	TGTGCCAGCAGCTTAGCGCTGGGGGGACAAGAGACCCAGTACTTC	CASSLALGGQETQYF
TRBV4-2	TRBJ1-1	TRBD1	.	TGTGCCAGCAGCCAAGACCCCGGGACAGGGAACACTGAAGCTTTCTTT	CASSQDPGTGNTEAFF
TRBV19	TRBJ1-2	.	.	TGTGCCAGGTCTGCCAAATCCAACTATGGCTACACCTTC	CARSAKSNYGYTF
TRBV10-3	TRBJ2-7	TRBD1	.	TGTGCCATCAGGGGGACAGGGCCCGACGAGCAGTACTTC	CAIRGTGPDEQYF
TRBV6-4	TRBJ2-2	.	.	TGTGCCAGCAGTGACTCCTGGTCGCACACCGGGGAGCTGTTTTTT	CASSDSWSHTGELFF
TRBV27	TRBJ1-4	.	.	TGTGCCAGCAGTTTCGACTCGAATCCGGTAAAACTGTTTTTT	CASSFDSNPVKLFF